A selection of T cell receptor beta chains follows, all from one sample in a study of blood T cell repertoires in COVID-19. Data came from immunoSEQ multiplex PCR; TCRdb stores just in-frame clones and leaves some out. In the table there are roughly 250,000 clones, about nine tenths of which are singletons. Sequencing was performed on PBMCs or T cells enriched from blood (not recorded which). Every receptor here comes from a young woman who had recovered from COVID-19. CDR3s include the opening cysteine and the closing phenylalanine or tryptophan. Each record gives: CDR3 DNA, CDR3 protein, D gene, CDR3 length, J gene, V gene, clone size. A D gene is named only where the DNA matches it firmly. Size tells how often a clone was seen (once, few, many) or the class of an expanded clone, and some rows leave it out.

CDR3 DNA: TGTGCCAGCAGCCCGACCTACGTGGGGCGAGACACTGAAGCTTTCTTT
CDR3 protein: CASSPTYVGRDTEAFF
D gene: .
CDR3 length: 16
J gene: TRBJ1-1
V gene: TRBV7-2
clone size: .

CDR3 DNA: TGCGCCAGCAGCTCCCGGACAGGGAGTACCGGCTACACCTTC
CDR3 protein: CASSSRTGSTGYTF
D gene: TRBD1
CDR3 length: 14
J gene: TRBJ1-2
V gene: TRBV5-1
clone size: .

CDR3 DNA: TGCAGTGCTAGTAGGGGGTTAGGGGGTGTCAGGAAGGTCGCCTCTGAAGCTTTCTTT
CDR3 protein: CSASRGLGGVRKVASEAFF
D gene: .
CDR3 length: 19
J gene: TRBJ1-1
V gene: TRBV20-1
clone size: .

CDR3 DNA: TGTGCCAGCAGCGTAGATGGTAGCGGGAGGATGTATGAGCAGTTCTTC
CDR3 protein: CASSVDGSGRMYEQFF
D gene: TRBD2
CDR3 length: 16
J gene: TRBJ2-1
V gene: TRBV9
clone size: .

CDR3 DNA: TGTGCCAGCAGTGACCGGGGGACCGGCTCCTACGAGCAGTACTTC
CDR3 protein: CASSDRGTGSYEQYF
D gene: .
CDR3 length: 15
J gene: TRBJ2-7
V gene: TRBV6-1
clone size: once

CDR3 DNA: TGTGCCATCGGGGGGTCGCTACGAGAGACCCAGTACTTC
CDR3 protein: CAIGGSLRETQYF
D gene: .
CDR3 length: 13
J gene: TRBJ2-5
V gene: TRBV10-3
clone size: .

CDR3 DNA: TGCAGCGTTGGCCCCCATGGACAGGGGGTCGTCACTGAAGCTTTCTTT
CDR3 protein: CSVGPHGQGVVTEAFF
D gene: TRBD1
CDR3 length: 16
J gene: TRBJ1-1
V gene: TRBV29-1
clone size: few

CDR3 DNA: TGTGCCAGCGGTAGCGGGGTCAATGAGCAGTTCTTC
CDR3 protein: CASGSGVNEQFF
D gene: TRBD2
CDR3 length: 12
J gene: TRBJ2-1
V gene: TRBV9
clone size: once

CDR3 DNA: TGTGCCAGCAGCCGCGGCGGGGGTCCCTACAATGAGCAGTTCTTC
CDR3 protein: CASSRGGGPYNEQFF
D gene: TRBD2
CDR3 length: 15
J gene: TRBJ2-1
V gene: TRBV4-2
clone size: .

CDR3 DNA: TGCAGTACTGGGACAGGCCCTGGCTACACCTTC
CDR3 protein: CSTGTGPGYTF
D gene: TRBD1
CDR3 length: 11
J gene: TRBJ1-2
V gene: TRBV20-1
clone size: .

CDR3 DNA: TGTGCCAGTAGTTTAAGAGGGAACACTGAAGCTTTCTTT
CDR3 protein: CASSLRGNTEAFF
D gene: .
CDR3 length: 13
J gene: TRBJ1-1
V gene: TRBV19
clone size: .

CDR3 DNA: TGCAGCTGCAGCCCCGGGACAGGGAGGGAGACCCAGTACTTC
CDR3 protein: CSCSPGTGRETQYF
D gene: TRBD1
CDR3 length: 14
J gene: TRBJ2-5
V gene: TRBV29-1
clone size: .

CDR3 DNA: TGTGCCAGCAGCTCCCCTGGGACAGGGGGGAGAGGCTACACCTTC
CDR3 protein: CASSSPGTGGRGYTF
D gene: TRBD1
CDR3 length: 15
J gene: TRBJ1-2
V gene: TRBV5-6
clone size: .

CDR3 DNA: TGTGCCAGCAGCCAAGCCCTTAGCACTGAAGCTTTCTTT
CDR3 protein: CASSQALSTEAFF
D gene: .
CDR3 length: 13
J gene: TRBJ1-1
V gene: TRBV14
clone size: .

CDR3 DNA: TGTGCCAGCAGCTTGGGTGTGTCTTACACCAATCAGCCCCAGCATTTT
CDR3 protein: CASSLGVSYTNQPQHF
D gene: .
CDR3 length: 16
J gene: TRBJ1-5
V gene: TRBV5-6
clone size: .

CDR3 DNA: TGTGCCAGCAGTTATACCGGGACAGGGTCCAACACCATATATTTT
CDR3 protein: CASSYTGTGSNTIYF
D gene: TRBD1
CDR3 length: 15
J gene: TRBJ1-3
V gene: TRBV6-5
clone size: .

CDR3 DNA: TGTGCCAGCAGCGGACGGACAGGGACTGAAGCTTTCTTT
CDR3 protein: CASSGRTGTEAFF
D gene: TRBD1
CDR3 length: 13
J gene: TRBJ1-1
V gene: TRBV9
clone size: .

CDR3 DNA: TGTGCCAGCTCACCGGGCGCGGGGCCTAACTATGGCTACACCTTC
CDR3 protein: CASSPGAGPNYGYTF
D gene: .
CDR3 length: 15
J gene: TRBJ1-2
V gene: TRBV18
clone size: once

CDR3 DNA: TGTGCCAGAAGCACGACTAGCGGACACACAGATACGCAGTATTTT
CDR3 protein: CARSTTSGHTDTQYF
D gene: TRBD2
CDR3 length: 15
J gene: TRBJ2-3
V gene: TRBV5-3
clone size: .

CDR3 DNA: TGTGCCAGCAGTTTACTAAGGGGTGGGGCAACTAACTATGGCTACACCTTC
CDR3 protein: CASSLLRGGATNYGYTF
D gene: .
CDR3 length: 17
J gene: TRBJ1-2
V gene: TRBV27
clone size: .

CDR3 DNA: TGTGCCAGCAGCCTTGGGACAGGGAGCACCGGGGAGCTGTTTTTT
CDR3 protein: CASSLGTGSTGELFF
D gene: TRBD1
CDR3 length: 15
J gene: TRBJ2-2
V gene: TRBV7-8
clone size: .

CDR3 DNA: TGTGCCAGCAGAAAACCCCGGGCAGGGAACTATGGCTACACCTTC
CDR3 protein: CASRKPRAGNYGYTF
D gene: .
CDR3 length: 15
J gene: TRBJ1-2
V gene: TRBV27
clone size: .

CDR3 DNA: TGTGCCAGCAGCGAAGGGACAGGGAACTATGGCTACACCTTC
CDR3 protein: CASSEGTGNYGYTF
D gene: .
CDR3 length: 14
J gene: TRBJ1-2
V gene: TRBV21-1
clone size: once

CDR3 DNA: TGCGCCAGCAGCTTATTCGGCGGATTAGCGGAGCAGTTCTTC
CDR3 protein: CASSLFGGLAEQFF
D gene: .
CDR3 length: 14
J gene: TRBJ2-1
V gene: TRBV5-1
clone size: .

CDR3 DNA: TGTGCCATCAGTGAGGTAGCAGATCAGCCCCAGCATTTT
CDR3 protein: CAISEVADQPQHF
D gene: .
CDR3 length: 13
J gene: TRBJ1-5
V gene: TRBV10-3
clone size: .

CDR3 DNA: TGTGCCAGCAGACCCAGGGGGCCTAATGAAAAACTGTTTTTT
CDR3 protein: CASRPRGPNEKLFF
D gene: TRBD1
CDR3 length: 14
J gene: TRBJ1-4
V gene: TRBV13
clone size: .

CDR3 DNA: TGTGCCAGCGAGTACGAGCGCGTCTTCCGCTACACCTTC
CDR3 protein: CASEYERVFRYTF
D gene: .
CDR3 length: 13
J gene: TRBJ1-2
V gene: TRBV6-5
clone size: .

CDR3 DNA: TGTGCCAGCAACACAGGGACAACTAATGAAAAACTGTTTTTT
CDR3 protein: CASNTGTTNEKLFF
D gene: .
CDR3 length: 14
J gene: TRBJ1-4
V gene: TRBV9
clone size: .

CDR3 DNA: TGTGCCAGAAGCTTTACGAGGGTGGCGGGGCGGTGGACCGGGGAGCTGTTTTTT
CDR3 protein: CARSFTRVAGRWTGELFF
D gene: .
CDR3 length: 18
J gene: TRBJ2-2
V gene: TRBV5-3
clone size: .

CDR3 DNA: TGTGCTAGTGGTTTGACCCCCGGGCCCCAGCATTTT
CDR3 protein: CASGLTPGPQHF
D gene: .
CDR3 length: 12
J gene: TRBJ1-5
V gene: TRBV12-5
clone size: .

CDR3 DNA: TGTGCCAGCAGTTACGGCAGGGGTAATTCACCCCTCCACTTT
CDR3 protein: CASSYGRGNSPLHF
D gene: .
CDR3 length: 14
J gene: TRBJ1-6
V gene: TRBV6-5
clone size: .

CDR3 DNA: TGTGCCAGCAGCTCATCCGGGAGCAATGGAAACACCATATATTTT
CDR3 protein: CASSSSGSNGNTIYF
D gene: .
CDR3 length: 15
J gene: TRBJ1-3
V gene: TRBV7-9
clone size: few

CDR3 DNA: TGTGCCAGCAGCCCCCGGACTAGCGGGAGAGTTTTCTCCTACAATGAGCAGTTCTTC
CDR3 protein: CASSPRTSGRVFSYNEQFF
D gene: TRBD2
CDR3 length: 19
J gene: TRBJ2-1
V gene: TRBV11-2
clone size: .

CDR3 DNA: TGTGCCATCGGAAAGGACACGGGAGCTGAGCAGTTCTTC
CDR3 protein: CAIGKDTGAEQFF
D gene: .
CDR3 length: 13
J gene: TRBJ2-1
V gene: TRBV2
clone size: .

CDR3 DNA: TGTGCCAGCAGGCCCCGGTCGTGGAGGAGCAATCAGCCCCAGCATTTT
CDR3 protein: CASRPRSWRSNQPQHF
D gene: .
CDR3 length: 16
J gene: TRBJ1-5
V gene: TRBV7-3
clone size: .

CDR3 DNA: TGTGCCAGCAGTCGGACTTCGACCGGGGAGCTGTTTTTT
CDR3 protein: CASSRTSTGELFF
D gene: .
CDR3 length: 13
J gene: TRBJ2-2
V gene: TRBV28
clone size: .

CDR3 DNA: TGTGCCAGCAATTGGGGGCAGGGACCAGATACGCAGTATTTT
CDR3 protein: CASNWGQGPDTQYF
D gene: .
CDR3 length: 14
J gene: TRBJ2-3
V gene: TRBV6-5
clone size: once

CDR3 DNA: TGTGCCAGCAGTCTCTTACAGGGGGGAAAGGTCTTCTACGAGCAGTACTTC
CDR3 protein: CASSLLQGGKVFYEQYF
D gene: TRBD1
CDR3 length: 17
J gene: TRBJ2-7
V gene: TRBV28
clone size: once

CDR3 DNA: TGTGCCAGCAGTCCGGGACAGACCCGCAATGAGCAGTTCTTC
CDR3 protein: CASSPGQTRNEQFF
D gene: TRBD1
CDR3 length: 14
J gene: TRBJ2-1
V gene: TRBV28
clone size: .

CDR3 DNA: TGCGCCAGCAGCTTCGGGATGAGAACTAGCGGCTTGGAGACCCAGTACTTC
CDR3 protein: CASSFGMRTSGLETQYF
D gene: TRBD2
CDR3 length: 17
J gene: TRBJ2-5
V gene: TRBV5-1
clone size: .

CDR3 DNA: TGTGCCAGCAGCGTTAGCGGGGGGGCTGGAGATACGCAGTATTTT
CDR3 protein: CASSVSGGAGDTQYF
D gene: TRBD2
CDR3 length: 15
J gene: TRBJ2-3
V gene: TRBV9
clone size: .

CDR3 DNA: TGTGCCAGCAACATGGATGAGCAGTTCTTC
CDR3 protein: CASNMDEQFF
D gene: .
CDR3 length: 10
J gene: TRBJ2-1
V gene: TRBV2
clone size: once

CDR3 DNA: TGTGCCAGCATTCCTAGCGGCTACACAGATACGCAGTATTTT
CDR3 protein: CASIPSGYTDTQYF
D gene: TRBD2
CDR3 length: 14
J gene: TRBJ2-3
V gene: TRBV6-5
clone size: .

CDR3 DNA: TGTGCCAGCAGCCTAACAGGGGCCGACGAGCAGTACTTC
CDR3 protein: CASSLTGADEQYF
D gene: TRBD1
CDR3 length: 13
J gene: TRBJ2-7
V gene: TRBV3-1/TRBV3-2
clone size: .

CDR3 DNA: TGCAGTGCCTGGACTGAACAAAAACTGTTTTTT
CDR3 protein: CSAWTEQKLFF
D gene: .
CDR3 length: 11
J gene: TRBJ1-4
V gene: TRBV20-1
clone size: .

CDR3 DNA: TGTGCCAGCAGCCCGTTTTGGGGGAGGGTGAACACCGGGGAGCTGTTTTTT
CDR3 protein: CASSPFWGRVNTGELFF
D gene: TRBD2
CDR3 length: 17
J gene: TRBJ2-2
V gene: TRBV11-2
clone size: .

CDR3 DNA: TGTGCCAGCAGTTACTCGGGCTCAGGAAAACTGTTTTTT
CDR3 protein: CASSYSGSGKLFF
D gene: .
CDR3 length: 13
J gene: TRBJ1-4
V gene: TRBV6-5
clone size: few

CDR3 DNA: TGCGCCAGCAGCTTGTCCCCGAGGGACTATGGCTACACCTTC
CDR3 protein: CASSLSPRDYGYTF
D gene: .
CDR3 length: 14
J gene: TRBJ1-2
V gene: TRBV5-1
clone size: once

CDR3 DNA: TGTGCCAGCAGTTGGTTCCCGGGACAGGGGCCCTACGAGCAGTACTTC
CDR3 protein: CASSWFPGQGPYEQYF
D gene: TRBD1
CDR3 length: 16
J gene: TRBJ2-7
V gene: TRBV27
clone size: .

CDR3 DNA: TGTGCCAGCCGGACAGACAAGGAGCTCTACACCTTC
CDR3 protein: CASRTDKELYTF
D gene: .
CDR3 length: 12
J gene: TRBJ1-2
V gene: TRBV2
clone size: .

CDR3 DNA: TGTGCCAGCAGCCAAGCTTCTAGTTCTACAAGCCCCCCCGTCTTC
CDR3 protein: CASSQASSSTSPPVF
D gene: .
CDR3 length: 15
J gene: TRBJ2-1
V gene: TRBV3-1/TRBV3-2
clone size: .